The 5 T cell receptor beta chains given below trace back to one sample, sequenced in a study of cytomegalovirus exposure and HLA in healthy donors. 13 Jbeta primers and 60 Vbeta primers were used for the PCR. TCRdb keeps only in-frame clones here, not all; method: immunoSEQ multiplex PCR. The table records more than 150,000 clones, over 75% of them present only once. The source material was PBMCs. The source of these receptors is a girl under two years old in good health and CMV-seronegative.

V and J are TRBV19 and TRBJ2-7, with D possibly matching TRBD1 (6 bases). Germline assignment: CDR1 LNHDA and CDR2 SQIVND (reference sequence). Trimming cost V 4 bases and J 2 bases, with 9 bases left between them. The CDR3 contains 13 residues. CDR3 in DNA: TGTGCCAGTAGTAGCAGGGGAACCTACGAGCAGTACTTC. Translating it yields CASSSRGTYEQYF.

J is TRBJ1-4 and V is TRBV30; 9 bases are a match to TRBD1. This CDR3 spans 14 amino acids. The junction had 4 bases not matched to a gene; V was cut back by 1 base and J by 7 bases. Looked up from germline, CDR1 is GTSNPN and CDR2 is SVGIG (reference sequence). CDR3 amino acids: CAWSAGQGIEKLFF. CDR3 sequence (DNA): TGTGCCTGGAGTGCGGGACAGGGCATTGAAAAACTGTTTTTT.

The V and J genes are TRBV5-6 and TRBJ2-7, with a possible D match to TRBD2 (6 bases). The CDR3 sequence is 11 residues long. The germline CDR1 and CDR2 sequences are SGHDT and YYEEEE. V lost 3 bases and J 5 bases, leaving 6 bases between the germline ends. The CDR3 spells CASSWEDEQYF. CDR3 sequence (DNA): TGTGCCAGCAGCTGGGAGGACGAGCAGTACTTC.

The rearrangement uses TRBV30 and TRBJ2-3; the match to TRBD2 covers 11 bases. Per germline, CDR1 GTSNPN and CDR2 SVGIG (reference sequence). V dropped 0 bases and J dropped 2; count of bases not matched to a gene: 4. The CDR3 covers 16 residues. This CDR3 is CAWSVSSGRDTDTQYF. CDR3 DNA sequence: TGTGCCTGGAGTGTAAGTAGCGGGAGGGACACAGATACGCAGTATTTT.

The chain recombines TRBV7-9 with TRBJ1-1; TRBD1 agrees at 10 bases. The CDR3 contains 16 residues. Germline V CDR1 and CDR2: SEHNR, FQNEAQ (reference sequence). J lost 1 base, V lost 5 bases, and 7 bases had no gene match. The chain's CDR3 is CASSVRDRGPNTEAFF. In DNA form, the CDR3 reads TGTGCCAGCAGCGTCCGGGACAGGGGACCGAACACTGAAGCTTTCTTT. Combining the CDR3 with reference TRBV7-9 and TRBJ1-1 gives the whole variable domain DTGVSQNPRHKITKRGQNVTFRCDPISEHNRLYWYRQTLGQGPEFLTYFQNEAQLEKSRLLSDRFSAERPKGSFSTLEIQRTEQGDSAMYLCASSVRDRGPNTEAFFGQGTRLTVV.